The 8 T cell receptor beta chains in this list originate from one sample, sequenced in a study of T cells in Graves' hyperthyroidism and ophthalmopathy. Authors of the study amplified TCR beta CDR3 regions from RNA transcripts. HTBI primers were used for first-round RT-PCR of the TCR CDR3. TCRdb re-called the multiplex PCR reads through MiXCR, storing one row per CDR3 protein. The repertoire holds about 520,000 distinct CDR3 sequences, with approximately 24% as singletons. Sequencing used blood. These receptor sequences come from a young woman with Graves' ophthalmopathy.

This clonotype has at least ten counts. This chain connects TRBV7-2 to TRBJ2-7, with D possibly being TRBD1 (6 bases). V lost 5 bases to trimming and J lost 4 bases, with 15 bases between them. The CDR3 is made up of 14 amino acids. In germline, CDR1 is SGHTA, CDR2 FQGNSA. The DNA for the CDR3 is TGTGCCAGCAGCGAGGGGGACGGAAGATACGAGCAGTACTTC. Amino acids: CASSEGDGRYEQYF.

This clonotype was observed many times. V gene TRBV20-1 combines with J gene TRBJ1-5; D gene uncertain. The germline V gene encodes CDR1 DFQATT and CDR2 SNEGSKA (reference sequence). Trimming stripped 3 bases from V and 0 bases from J, with 15 bases between. The CDR3 extends over 16 amino acids. CDR3 bases: TGCAGTGCTAGCGCGTGGGGAAGATATAGCAATCAGCCCCAGCATTTT. It specifies CSASAWGRYSNQPQHF.

This clonotype was counted at least ten times. The V and J genes are TRBV12-3 or TRBV12-4 and TRBJ2-5; D unresolved. The V end was cut by 7 bases, the J end by 1 base, with 13 bases between. This CDR3 has 14 amino acids. The CDR3 nucleotides are TGTGCCAGCAACCGAAGAGGCGTCCAAGAGACCCAGTACTTC. It codes for CASNRRGVQETQYF.

This clonotype has a handful of counts. The chain carries TRBV18 and TRBJ2-4; 8 bases match TRBD1. Germline V gives CDR1 KGHSH, CDR2 LQKENI. This CDR3 contains 16 residues. V trimming: 0 bases; J trimming: 0 bases; junction bases outside the gene matches: 1. CDR3: CASSPPDRVAKNIQYF. In DNA, the CDR3 is TGTGCCAGCTCACCACCGGACAGGGTAGCCAAAAACATTCAGTACTTC.

Many counts were recorded for this clonotype. This sequence joins TRBV7-3 and TRBJ2-7; 8 nucleotides line up with TRBD1. The V gene end was trimmed by 5 bases and the J gene end by 0 bases; junction bases not matched to a gene: 9. The length of the CDR3 is 16 residues. Looked up from germline, CDR1 is SGHTA and CDR2 is FQGTGA. CDR3 bases: TGTGCCAGCAGCCAACAACGGGACAGGAGCTCCTACGAGCAGTACTTC. Translating it yields CASSQQRDRSSYEQYF.

This clonotype has ten or more counts. This chain connects TRBV2 to TRBJ1-2; TRBD1 aligns across 12 bases. The CDR3 is 13 residues long. Per germline, CDR1 SNHLY and CDR2 FYNNEI. V shed 8 bases and J 6 bases; nucleotides not matched to a gene: 4. CDR3 sequence: CASGGQGADGYTF. The CDR3 DNA follows: TGTGCCAGCGGGGGACAGGGGGCGGATGGCTACACCTTC.

As to this clonotype: At one boundary the junction diverges from the germline segment, which might be a read error. V and J are TRBV6-1 and TRBJ1-2; TRBD1 might be the D (5 bases). Per the germline V gene, CDR1 is MNHNS and CDR2 is SASEGT. The CDR3 has 14 residues. CDR3 in amino acids: CASSEGTYVYGYTF. The CDR3 DNA follows: TGTGCCAGCAGCGAAGGGACTTATGTCTATGGCTACACCTTC.

This clonotype came up many times. J is TRBJ1-5 and V is TRBV6-5; 8 bases fit TRBD1. Germline loops: CDR1 MNHEY, CDR2 SVGAGI. V gave up 3 bases and J gave up 1 base; unmatched junction bases: 5. This CDR3 contains 16 residues. CDR3 loop: CASSYSGGGSNQPQHF. The CDR3 DNA reads as TGTGCCAGCAGTTATTCAGGGGGCGGAAGCAATCAGCCCCAGCATTTT.